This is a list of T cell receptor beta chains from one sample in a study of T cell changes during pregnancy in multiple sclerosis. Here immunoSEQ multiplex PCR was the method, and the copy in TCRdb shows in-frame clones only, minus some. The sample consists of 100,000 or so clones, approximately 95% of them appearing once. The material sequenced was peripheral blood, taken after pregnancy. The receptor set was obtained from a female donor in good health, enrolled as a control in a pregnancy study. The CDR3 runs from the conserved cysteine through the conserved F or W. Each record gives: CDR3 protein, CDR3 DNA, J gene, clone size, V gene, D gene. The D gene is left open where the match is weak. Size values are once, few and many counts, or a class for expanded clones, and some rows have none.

CASSPPWEGRGGYTF	TGTGCCAGCAGCCCCCCTTGGGAGGGAAGAGGAGGCTACACCTTC	TRBJ1-2	once	TRBV28	-
CASSPHRVGGYTF	TGTGCCAGCTCACCCCACAGGGTCGGAGGCTACACCTTC	TRBJ1-2	-	TRBV18	-
CASRVGGSSGNTIYF	TGTGCCAGCAGGGTGGGAGGGAGCTCTGGAAACACCATATATTTT	TRBJ1-3	-	TRBV28	-
CASSGRDRGNTGELFF	TGCGCCAGCAGCGGCCGGGACAGGGGGAACACCGGGGAGCTGTTTTTT	TRBJ2-2	-	TRBV5-1	TRBD1
CASRRQGANNEKLFF	TGTGCCAGCAGGCGACAGGGGGCCAATAATGAAAAACTGTTTTTT	TRBJ1-4	-	TRBV7-9	TRBD1
CASSMSTQTYEQYF	TGTGCCAGTAGTATGAGCACCCAGACATACGAGCAGTACTTC	TRBJ2-7	-	TRBV19	-
CASSFPGTPEQYF	TGTGCCAGCAGCTTCCCCGGGACACCTGAGCAGTACTTC	TRBJ2-7	-	TRBV9	-
CASSKGPRTGGGYGYTF	TGTGCCAGCAGCAAAGGACCTCGGACAGGGGGCGGGTATGGCTACACCTTC	TRBJ1-2	-	TRBV21-1	-
CASSLGRGRGHTDTQYF	TGTGCCAGCAGTTTAGGTAGGGGCAGGGGGCACACAGATACGCAGTATTTT	TRBJ2-3	-	TRBV27	TRBD1
CASSYSLAHEQFF	TGTGCCAGCAGTTACTCGCTAGCACATGAGCAGTTCTTC	TRBJ2-1	-	TRBV6-5	-
CASSEQKAGQETQYF	TGTGCCAGCAGTGAACAGAAAGCGGGCCAAGAGACCCAGTACTTC	TRBJ2-5	-	TRBV6-1	-
CATSRQESGMTRFSTDTQYF	TGTGCCACCAGCAGACAGGAAAGCGGGATGACCCGGTTTAGCACAGATACGCAGTATTTT	TRBJ2-3	-	TRBV15	TRBD2
CASSMGKAGVNTEAFF	TGTGCCAGTAGTATGGGTAAGGCAGGGGTGAACACTGAAGCTTTCTTT	TRBJ1-1	few	TRBV19	-
CASSEQGHGYTF	TGTGCCAGCAGTGAACAGGGCCATGGCTACACCTTC	TRBJ1-2	-	TRBV2	-
CASSDAGGIRSDTQYF	TGCGCCAGCAGCGACGCTGGCGGGATTCGTTCAGATACGCAGTATTTT	TRBJ2-3	-	TRBV4-1	-
CASSQTGRHQPQHF	TGTGCCAGCAGTCAGACAGGGAGGCATCAGCCCCAGCATTTT	TRBJ1-5	-	TRBV28	TRBD1
CASSLMQGAREQFF	TGTGCCAGCAGTCTCATGCAGGGGGCTCGGGAGCAGTTCTTC	TRBJ2-1	-	TRBV27	TRBD1
CASSQPEFWRTADTQYF	TGTGCCAGCAGCCAGCCCGAATTTTGGAGGACCGCAGATACGCAGTATTTT	TRBJ2-3	once	TRBV14	-
CASSLAYKGAGDEKLFF	TGTGCCAGCAGCTTGGCCTATAAGGGGGCAGGGGATGAAAAACTGTTTTTT	TRBJ1-4	-	TRBV5-4	TRBD1
CASSQALAYYYEQYF	TGTGCCAGCAGCCAAGCCCTAGCCTACTACTACGAGCAGTACTTC	TRBJ2-7	-	TRBV4-2	-
CASSYQGLPYEQYF	TGTGCCAGCAGTTATCAGGGACTACCCTACGAGCAGTACTTC	TRBJ2-7	-	TRBV28	TRBD2
CASSPPGQEYNEQFF	TGCGCCAGCAGCCCACCGGGACAGGAATACAATGAGCAGTTCTTC	TRBJ2-1	-	TRBV4-1	TRBD1
CASSPSSTDTQYF	TGCGCCAGCAGCCCGTCTAGCACAGATACGCAGTATTTT	TRBJ2-3	-	TRBV5-1	-
CSVGPPRTEAFF	TGCAGCGTTGGTCCACCTAGGACTGAAGCTTTCTTT	TRBJ1-1	-	TRBV29-1	-
CASTLGFRTSGLSSYEQYF	TGCGCCAGCACCTTGGGATTCCGGACTAGCGGCCTTAGCTCCTACGAGCAGTACTTC	TRBJ2-7	-	TRBV5-1	TRBD2
CASSKALEGQGNTEAFF	TGTGCCAGCAGCAAAGCCTTAGAGGGACAGGGAAACACTGAAGCTTTCTTT	TRBJ1-1	-	TRBV21-1	-
CASSLTGDYGYTF	TGTGCCAGCAGCTTAACAGGGGACTATGGCTACACCTTC	TRBJ1-2	-	TRBV7-9	TRBD1
CASSQRSRDFNEQFF	TGTGCCAGCAGCCAACGTTCGCGGGATTTCAATGAGCAGTTCTTC	TRBJ2-1	-	TRBV4-2	-
CASSVGQPQHF	TGTGCCAGCAGTGTCGGTCAGCCCCAGCATTTT	TRBJ1-5	once	TRBV6-1	-
CASSLAVGGSYEQYF	TGTGCCAGCAGCTTAGCGGTAGGCGGCTCCTACGAGCAGTACTTC	TRBJ2-7	-	TRBV7-8	-
CATSAGTSGLYEQYF	TGTGCCACCAGCGCCGGGACTAGCGGTTTGTACGAGCAGTACTTC	TRBJ2-7	-	TRBV15	TRBD2
CASSISGLAGWRSSYEQYF	TGTGCCAGCAGTATATCCGGACTAGCGGGTTGGAGGAGCTCCTACGAGCAGTACTTC	TRBJ2-7	-	TRBV27	TRBD2
CASGRNRPGDEQFF	TGTGCCAGCGGTCGTAACAGGCCAGGGGATGAGCAGTTCTTC	TRBJ2-1	few	TRBV2	-
CASGETGHYNEQFF	TGTGCCAGCGGAGAGACAGGGCACTACAATGAGCAGTTCTTC	TRBJ2-1	-	TRBV5-4	TRBD1
CSVAALSYNEQFF	TGCAGCGTTGCCGCACTGTCCTACAATGAGCAGTTCTTC	TRBJ2-1	-	TRBV29-1	-
CASSSSSGSYIQYF	TGCGCCAGCAGCTCCTCTAGCGGGAGTTACATTCAGTACTTC	TRBJ2-4	-	TRBV5-1	TRBD2
CASSPKFGQGYEQYF	TGTGCCAGCTCACCAAAGTTCGGACAGGGCTACGAGCAGTACTTC	TRBJ2-7	-	TRBV18	TRBD1
CASRDSGRSYEQYF	TGTGCCAGCAGAGATAGCGGGAGGTCCTACGAGCAGTACTTC	TRBJ2-7	-	TRBV6-1	TRBD2
CASSSLTGLASKNEQFF	TGTGCCAGCAGTTCCTTGACGGGACTAGCGTCGAAGAATGAGCAGTTCTTC	TRBJ2-1	-	TRBV28	TRBD2
CASSLQGVTEAFF	TGTGCCAGCAGCCTCCAGGGGGTCACTGAAGCTTTCTTT	TRBJ1-1	-	TRBV5-6	TRBD1
CASSLGDRPSYEQYF	TGTGCCAGCAGTTTAGGGGACAGGCCTTCCTACGAGCAGTACTTC	TRBJ2-7	-	TRBV7-9	TRBD1
CASSYRTADPSGANVLTF	TGTGCCAGCAGCTACCGGACAGCCGACCCCTCTGGGGCCAACGTCCTGACTTTC	TRBJ2-6	-	TRBV4-2	-
CASSILAAPSMGEQYF	TGTGCCAGTAGTATACTAGCGGCGCCCTCGATGGGGGAGCAGTACTTC	TRBJ2-7	-	TRBV19	TRBD2
CASSYNPGALQHNEKLFF	TGTGCCAGCAGCTACAATCCAGGGGCCTTACAACATAATGAAAAACTGTTTTTT	TRBJ1-4	-	TRBV7-8	-
CASSLPAGNEQFF	TGTGCCAGCAGTTTGCCCGCGGGGAATGAGCAGTTCTTC	TRBJ2-1	-	TRBV6-5	-
CASSTNREPRWYF	TGCGCCAGCAGCACCAACCGGGAGCCCCGTTGGTACTTC	TRBJ2-4	-	TRBV4-1	-